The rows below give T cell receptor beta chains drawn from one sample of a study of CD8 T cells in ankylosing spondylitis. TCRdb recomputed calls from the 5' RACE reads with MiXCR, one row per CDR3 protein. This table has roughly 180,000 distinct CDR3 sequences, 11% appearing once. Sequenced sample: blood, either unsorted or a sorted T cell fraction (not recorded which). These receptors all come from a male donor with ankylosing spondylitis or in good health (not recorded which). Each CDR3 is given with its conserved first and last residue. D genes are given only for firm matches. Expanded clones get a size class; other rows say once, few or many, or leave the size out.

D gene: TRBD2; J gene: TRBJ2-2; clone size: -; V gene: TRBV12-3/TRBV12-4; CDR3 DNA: TGTGCCAGCACGACTAGCGGGAGAAGTCGGACCGGGGAGCTGTTTTTT; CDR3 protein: CASTTSGRSRTGELFF
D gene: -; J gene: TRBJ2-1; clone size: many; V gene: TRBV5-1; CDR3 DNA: TGCGCCAGCAGCTTGGTGTTTGGAGACTCCTACAATGAGCAGTTCTTC; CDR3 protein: CASSLVFGDSYNEQFF
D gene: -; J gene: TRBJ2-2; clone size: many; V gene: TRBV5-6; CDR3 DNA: TGTGCCAGCAGCTTGGCCGTCGGACAAGGGACCGGGGAGCTGTTTTTT; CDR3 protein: CASSLAVGQGTGELFF
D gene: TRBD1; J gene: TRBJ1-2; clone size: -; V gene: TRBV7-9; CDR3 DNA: TGTGCCAGCAGTAATCGGACAGGGGGGGCCTATGGCTACACCTTC; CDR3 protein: CASSNRTGGAYGYTF
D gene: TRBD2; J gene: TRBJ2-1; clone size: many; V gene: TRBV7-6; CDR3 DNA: TGTGCCAGCAGCTTCCCCCCCCTGACTAGCGGGGGGCCCAGCTCCTACAATGAGCAGTTCTTC; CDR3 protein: CASSFPPLTSGGPSSYNEQFF
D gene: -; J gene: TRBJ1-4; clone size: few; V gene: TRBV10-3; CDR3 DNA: TGTGCCATCGCTACAGCAACAAATGAAAAACTGTTTTTT; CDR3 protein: CAIATATNEKLFF
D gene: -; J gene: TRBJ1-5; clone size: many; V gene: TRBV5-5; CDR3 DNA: TGTGCCAGCAGCTTGGGTCAATTGAGCAATCAGCCCCAGCATTTT; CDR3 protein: CASSLGQLSNQPQHF
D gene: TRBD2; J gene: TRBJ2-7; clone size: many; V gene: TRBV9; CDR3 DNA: TGTGCCAGCAGCGTAGGGCAAGCGGGGGGTCCTTACGAGCAGTACTTC; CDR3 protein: CASSVGQAGGPYEQYF
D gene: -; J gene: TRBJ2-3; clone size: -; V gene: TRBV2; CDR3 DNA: TGTGCCAGCAGTGACCTGGTGGCAGATACGCAGTATTTT; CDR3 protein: CASSDLVADTQYF
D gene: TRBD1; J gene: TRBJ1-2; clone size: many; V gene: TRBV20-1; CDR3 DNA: TGCAGTGCTGGAGTGACAGGGGCAAAAGGCTACACCTTC; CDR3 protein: CSAGVTGAKGYTF
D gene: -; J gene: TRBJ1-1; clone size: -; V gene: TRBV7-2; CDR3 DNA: TGTGCCAGCAGCTTAGATTTTGTTTACACTGAAGCTTTCTTT; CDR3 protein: CASSLDFVYTEAFF
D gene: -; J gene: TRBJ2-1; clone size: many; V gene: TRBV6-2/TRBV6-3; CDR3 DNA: TGTGCCAGCAGTTACAGTCCAGGGGGGAATGAGCAGTTCTTC; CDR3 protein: CASSYSPGGNEQFF
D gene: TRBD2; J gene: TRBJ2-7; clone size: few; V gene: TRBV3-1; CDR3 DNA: TGTGCCAGCAGCCAGGCGCTAGCGGCGGACTACGAGCAGTACTTC; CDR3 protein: CASSQALAADYEQYF
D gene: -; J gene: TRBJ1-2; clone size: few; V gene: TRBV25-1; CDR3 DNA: TGTGCCAGCAGTCCCCTTGGGGGAAGGGGGTTCGCGGACTATGGCTACACCTTC; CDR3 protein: CASSPLGGRGFADYGYTF
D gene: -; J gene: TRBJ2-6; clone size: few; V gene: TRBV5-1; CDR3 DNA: TGCGCCAGCAGCTTGGTCGCGCAGGCCAACGTCCTGACTTTC; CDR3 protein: CASSLVAQANVLTF
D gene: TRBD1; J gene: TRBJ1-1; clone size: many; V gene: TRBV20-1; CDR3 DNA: TGCAGTGCTAGGCCTTTGACAGGGGGGGGGACTGAAGCTTTCTTT; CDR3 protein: CSARPLTGGGTEAFF
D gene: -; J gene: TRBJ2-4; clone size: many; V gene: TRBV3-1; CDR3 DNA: TGTGCCAGCAGCCAAGATTGGTCGGTGTACTTC; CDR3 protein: CASSQDWSVYF
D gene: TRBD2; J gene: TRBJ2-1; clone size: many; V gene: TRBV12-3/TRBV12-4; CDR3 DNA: TGTGCCAGCAGCCCTAGACTAGCGGGTAACAATGAGCAGTTCTTC; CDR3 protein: CASSPRLAGNNEQFF
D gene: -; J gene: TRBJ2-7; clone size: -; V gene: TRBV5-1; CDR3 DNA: TGCGCCAGCAGACTGCCGGGATCGGGCGACGAGCAGTACTTC; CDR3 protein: CASRLPGSGDEQYF
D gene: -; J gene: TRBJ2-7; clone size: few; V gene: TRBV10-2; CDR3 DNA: TGCGCCAGCAGTACGGGTCTCGAGCAGTACTTC; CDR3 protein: CASSTGLEQYF
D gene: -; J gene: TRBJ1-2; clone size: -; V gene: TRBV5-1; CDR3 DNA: TGCGCCAGCAGCTTGGAGGGCCCCGAGGGGGGCTACACCTTC; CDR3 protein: CASSLEGPEGGYTF
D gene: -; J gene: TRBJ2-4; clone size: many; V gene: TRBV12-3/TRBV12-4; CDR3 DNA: TGTGCCAGCAGTTTAGACGGTAACATTCAGTACTTC; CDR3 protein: CASSLDGNIQYF
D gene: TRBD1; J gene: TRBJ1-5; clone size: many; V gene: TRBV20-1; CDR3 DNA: TGCAGTGCCTCCTCAGGGGGTGAGGGCAATCAGCCCCAGCATTTT; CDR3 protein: CSASSGGEGNQPQHF
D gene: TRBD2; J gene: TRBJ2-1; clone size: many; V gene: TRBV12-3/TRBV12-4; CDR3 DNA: TGTGCCAGCAGTTTCGGTAGCGGGGGGGCCCAGGAGCAGTTCTTC; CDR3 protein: CASSFGSGGAQEQFF
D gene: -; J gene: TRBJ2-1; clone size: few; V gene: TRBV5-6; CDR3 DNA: TGTGCCAGCAGCTTGGAACAGGGACCTTACAATGAGCAGTTCTTC; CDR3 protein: CASSLEQGPYNEQFF
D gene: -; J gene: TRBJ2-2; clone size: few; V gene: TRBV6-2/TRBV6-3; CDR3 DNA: TGTGCCAGCAGTTCCGGGACCTACAACACCGGGGAGCTGTTTTTT; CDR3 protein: CASSSGTYNTGELFF
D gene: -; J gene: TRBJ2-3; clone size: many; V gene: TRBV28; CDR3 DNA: TGTGCCAGCACCTCACCAGGGGGGCCCACAGATACGCAGTATTTT; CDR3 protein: CASTSPGGPTDTQYF
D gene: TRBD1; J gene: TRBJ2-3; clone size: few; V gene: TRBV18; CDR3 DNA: TGTGCCAGCTCACCGAATTCGGGACAGGGCCGAGATACGCAGTATTTT; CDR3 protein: CASSPNSGQGRDTQYF